This TCR beta chain was obtained from a study of OX40 agonist ivuxolimab in advanced cancers. Points from the study as a whole: At doses 0.1 to 3.0 mg/kg, CD4+ and CD8+ clones expanded.

The germline V and J ends were trimmed by 5 bases and 1 base, with 5 bases remaining between them. The CDR3 consists of 11 residues. Looked up from germline, CDR1 is SQVTM and CDR2 is ANQGSEA. There are a few counts of this clone. No antigen is known for it. Sequencing was performed with immunoSEQ multiplex PCR; in TCRdb, only in-frame clones are kept and a portion is missing. The sample has about 46,000 clones; about nine tenths are singletons. The V gene is TRBV29-1, the J gene TRBJ1-1; D uncertain. Sequencing was performed on CD4+ or CD8+ T cells sorted from blood, taken in a trial of the OX40 agonist ivuxolimab. This TCR came from an adult with an advanced solid tumor such as melanoma, head and neck, liver or kidney cancer. CDR3 in amino acids: CSVSGNTEAFF. The DNA for the CDR3 is TGCAGCGTTTCGGGGAACACTGAAGCTTTCTTT.